This T cell receptor (beta chain) originates from a study of blood T cell repertoires in COVID-19. About the research overall: Samples came from the United States, Italy and Spain, spanning acute and convalescent COVID-19. T cells, B-cell-depleted T cells, or PBMCs supplied cDNA or gDNA.

Original processing methods: Amplification with reference gene primers provided the estimates of nucleated cell counts. The assay was immunoSEQ multiplex PCR, and TCRdb's table has in-frame clones only and misses some. D and trimming come from the DNA, and the V and J calls and clone size come from that table. The sample lists roughly 50,000 clones, just over 90% occurring once. Trimming removed 0 bases from V and 7 bases from J; junction bases left unmatched: 4. CDR1 is GTSNPN, CDR2 SVGIG, per germline (reference sequence). CDR3 size: 15 residues. This sequence joins TRBV30 and TRBJ1-6; 9 bases align to TRBD1. Material: peripheral blood. This TCR was recovered from an older man with acute or convalescent COVID-19. The CDR3 is CAWSVLGTGNSPLHF. DNA of the CDR3: TGTGCCTGGAGTGTACTCGGGACAGGGAATTCACCCCTCCACTTT.